This T cell receptor beta chain was captured by sequencing in a study of early T cells in non-severe SARS-CoV-2 infection. Trimming stripped 3 bases from V and 5 bases from J, with 7 bases between. The germline V gene has CDR1 SQVTM and CDR2 ANQGSEA. This CDR3 is built from 11 residues. This clonotype showed up just a few times. TCRdb ran MiXCR on the 5' RACE reads and lists one entry per CDR3 protein. In the table there are tens of thousands of distinct CDR3 sequences, about 14% of which are singletons. The clonotype comes from an adult who was a healthcare worker with PCR-confirmed SARS-CoV-2 infection or an uninfected control (not recorded which). Sequenced sample: whole blood. The rearrangement joins TRBV29-1 to TRBJ2-5; D perhaps matches TRBD2 (5 bases). CDR3 protein: CSVERVETQYF. Here the CDR3 DNA reads TGCAGCGTTGAGCGGGTGGAGACCCAGTACTTC.